One and the same sample provided the 5 T cell receptor beta chains below, sequenced in a study of cytomegalovirus exposure and HLA in healthy donors. The primer mix had 60 Vbeta and 13 Jbeta primers. Generated by immunoSEQ multiplex PCR, the TCRdb table keeps only in-frame clones and is missing some. The sample holds around 150,000 clones, 80% seen once. The specimen was PBMCs. These receptors all come from a woman aged 45 to 65 in good health and CMV-seronegative.

V is TRBV28 and J is TRBJ1-1, with 7 bases fitting TRBD1. The CDR3 spans 16 residues. Germline V gene sequence: CDR1 MDHEN, CDR2 SYDVKM. The trim removed 3 bases at V and 0 bases at J, leaving 7 bases unmatched. As DNA, the CDR3 is TGTGCCAGCAGTTTGTACAGGGGCCTAATGAACACTGAAGCTTTCTTT. Amino acid sequence: CASSLYRGLMNTEAFF.

The chain carries TRBV29-1 and TRBJ1-2, with a possible D match to TRBD1 (6 bases). Trimming took off 4 bases at V and 7 bases at J, with 16 bases between the two ends. The CDR3 totals 13 residues. Looked up from germline, CDR1 is SQVTM and CDR2 is ANQGSEA. The CDR3 sequence is CSVGVRGALGYTF. The CDR3 DNA is TGCAGCGTTGGGGTCCGGGGGGCGCTTGGCTACACCTTC.

V usage is TRBV6-5 and J usage is TRBJ2-7; D unclear. Germline loops: CDR1 MNHEY, CDR2 SVGAGI. V was clipped by 0 bases and J by 1 base, with 10 bases between them. The CDR3 loop spans 15 amino acids. The CDR3 protein is CASSYSPGGSYEQYF. DNA for the CDR3: TGTGCCAGCAGTTACTCCCCAGGTGGATCCTACGAGCAGTACTTC.

The gene calls are TRBV28 and TRBJ1-2, with 7 nucleotides matching TRBD1. V shed 6 bases, J shed 3 bases, and the junction held 10 bases outside the gene matches. This CDR3 has 15 amino acids. Germline-derived CDR1 and CDR2 are MDHEN and SYDVKM. The CDR3: CASRSPGGKHYGYTF. As DNA, the CDR3 is TGTGCCAGCAGATCCCCAGGGGGTAAGCACTATGGCTACACCTTC.

The rearrangement joins TRBV28 to TRBJ2-7; perhaps TRBD1 as D (5 bases). Between the trimmed V and J ends, which lost 7 bases and 2 bases, there was a span of 12 bases. The germline gives CDR1 MDHEN, CDR2 SYDVKM. This CDR3 comprises 13 residues. As DNA, the CDR3 is TGTGCCAGCACCCTCGACAGTACCTACGAGCAGTACTTC. It yields the protein CASTLDSTYEQYF.